This TCR beta chain was profiled in a study of CD8 T cells in Susac syndrome. Study-level points and caveats: TCR sequencing and HLA analysis covered a relatively small number of individuals.

Reverse transcription of roughly 0.45 to 1 ug RNA was carried out with random hexamers. TCRdb processed the immunoSEQ multiplex PCR reads anew with MiXCR; each CDR3 protein has one entry. In the table there are some 260,000 distinct CDR3 sequences, 80% to 90% of which are singletons. This CDR3 comprises 15 residues. V lost 3 bases and J lost 8; bases outside the gene matches: 9. Germline loops: CDR1 MGHRA, CDR2 YSYEKL. TEMRA cells underwent FACS enrichment and CD8+ and CD4+ T cells underwent negative isolation. As to this clonotype: Antigen specificity is unknown.

V is TRBV4-1 and J is TRBJ2-4, with 8 bases fitting TRBD1. This clonotype was obtained from a human donor with multiple sclerosis. Sequenced input: CD8+ T cells from PBMCs. The CDR3 region has the DNA TGCGCCAGCAGCCAGCGCCGGGACAGGCTACACATTCAGTACTTC. Amino acid sequence: CASSQRRDRLHIQYF.